This T cell receptor beta chain was captured in a study of cytomegalovirus exposure and HLA in healthy donors. V lost 11 bases, J lost 4 bases, and 19 bases lay in between. The CDR3 sequence is 14 residues long. Germline V gene sequence: CDR1 LNHDA, CDR2 SQIVND (reference sequence). Both 60 Vbeta primers and 13 Jbeta primers went into the PCR. TCRdb's copy holds only in-frame clones and misses some; the assay was immunoSEQ multiplex PCR. The sample has more than 60,000 clones, approximately 80% seen once. The sample was PBMCs. The genes are TRBV19 and TRBJ2-3; the D gene is possibly TRBD1 (6 bases). This TCR was sampled from a woman in her 40s in good health and CMV-seropositive. Here the CDR3 DNA reads TGTGCCGGAATAGCGAGGGGGATTGCAGATACGCAGTATTTT. Translating gives CAGIARGIADTQYF.